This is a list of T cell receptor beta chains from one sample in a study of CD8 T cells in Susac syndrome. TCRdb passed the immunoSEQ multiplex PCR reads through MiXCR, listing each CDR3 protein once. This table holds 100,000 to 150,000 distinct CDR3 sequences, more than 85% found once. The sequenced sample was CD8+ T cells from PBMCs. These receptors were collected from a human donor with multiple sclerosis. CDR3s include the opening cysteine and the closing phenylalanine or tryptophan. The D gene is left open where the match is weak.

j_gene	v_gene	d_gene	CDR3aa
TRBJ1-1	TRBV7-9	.	CASSLVSGGAYSTEAFF
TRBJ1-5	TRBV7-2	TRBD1	CASSLMEARGLGSNQPQHF
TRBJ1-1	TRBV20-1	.	CSARVFRNTEAFF
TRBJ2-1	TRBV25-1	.	CASSLGASYNEQFF
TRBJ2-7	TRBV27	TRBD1	CASSLLGQGAHEQYF
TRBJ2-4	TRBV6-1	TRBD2	CASSGGTSGAKNIQYF
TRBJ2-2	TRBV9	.	CASSARGAGELFF
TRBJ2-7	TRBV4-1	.	CASSPQGGLEQYF
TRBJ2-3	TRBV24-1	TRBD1	CATSDLQGPGDTQYF
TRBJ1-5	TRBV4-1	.	CASSHGGNQPQHF
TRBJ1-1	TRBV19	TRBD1	CASSEGQGLTEAFF
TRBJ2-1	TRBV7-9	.	CASTPDGEQFF
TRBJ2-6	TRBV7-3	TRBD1	CASSLTRGPRANVLTF
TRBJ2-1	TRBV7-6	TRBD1	CASSLQGAVNEQFF
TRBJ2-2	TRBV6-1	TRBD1	CASSRQDREVPGELFF
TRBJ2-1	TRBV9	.	CASSVGGSHNEQFF
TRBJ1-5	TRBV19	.	CASSIGVQQPQHF
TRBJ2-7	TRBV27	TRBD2	CASSPPPRSGGYEQYF
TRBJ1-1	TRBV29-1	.	CSVDKGQRGRTEAFF